This entry features one T cell receptor (beta chain) sequence. This CDR3 comprises 15 residues. Germline assignment: CDR1 SGHTA and CDR2 FQGNSA. Trimming took 4 bases from V and 6 from J; bases not matched to a gene: 10. Sequencing used immunoSEQ multiplex PCR; TCRdb keeps in-frame clones, though not all of them. The sample yields 200,000 to 250,000 clones, 83% seen once. This entry comes from a study of blood T cell repertoires in COVID-19. The TCR originated in a woman in her forties or fifties with acute or convalescent COVID-19. The material sequenced was peripheral blood. The gene calls are TRBV7-2 and TRBJ2-7; 9 positions agree with TRBD1. This CDR3 reads CASSSGQGGFGEQYF. In DNA, the CDR3 is TGTGCCAGCAGCTCGGGACAGGGAGGGTTCGGCGAGCAGTACTTC.